This passage covers 27 T cell receptor beta chains from one sample sequenced in a study of OX40 agonist ivuxolimab in advanced cancers. Here immunoSEQ multiplex PCR was the method, and the copy in TCRdb shows in-frame clones only, minus some. This sample has 95,000 to 150,000 clones; around 92% occur once, and the top ten carry under 0.85%. The specimen was CD4+ or CD8+ T cells sorted from blood, collected in a trial of the OX40 agonist ivuxolimab. Every receptor here comes from an adult with an advanced solid tumor such as melanoma, head and neck, liver or kidney cancer.

The V call is TRBV6-6, the J call TRBJ1-2, with 7 nucleotides matching TRBD1. The CDR3 runs to 15 residues. Trimming cost V 2 bases and J 3 bases; bases outside gene matches: 6. Germline CDR1 and CDR2: MNHNY and SVGAGI (reference sequence). The DNA for the CDR3 is TGTGCCAGCAGTTACCCTGCCGGGACAGACTATGGCTACACCTTC. Translated: CASSYPAGTDYGYTF.

The chain uses TRBV11-2 and TRBJ2-7; D perhaps matches TRBD2 (5 bases). Between the trimmed V and J ends, which lost 3 bases and 3 bases, there was a span of 12 bases. CDR1 SGHAT and CDR2 FQNNGV come from the germline V gene. The CDR3 length is 14 residues. CDR3 residues: CASSLILEGYEQYF. DNA for the CDR3: TGTGCCAGCAGCTTGATACTAGAGGGCTACGAGCAGTACTTC.

This rearrangement joins TRBV6-5 to TRBJ2-7; 10 bases are a match to TRBD1. The J segment lost 7 bases and the V segment lost 6 bases, leaving 6 bases of the junction unmatched. Per germline, CDR1 MNHEY and CDR2 SVGAGI. The CDR3 totals 13 residues. In DNA form, the CDR3 reads TGTGCCAGCAGGGGACAGGGGAATTGGGAGCAGTACTTC. This gives the protein CASRGQGNWEQYF.

V is TRBV29-1 and J is TRBJ2-7; a weak D match, TRBD1 (6 bases). The CDR3 extends over 15 amino acids. V shed 3 bases and J shed 2 bases, with 17 bases lying between them. The germline CDR1 and CDR2 sequences are SQVTM and ANQGSEA. DNA of the CDR3: TGCAGCGTTGAGACCCCCACAGGGAAACCCTACGAGCAGTACTTC. Translating it yields CSVETPTGKPYEQYF.

V and J are TRBV19 and TRBJ2-4, with a possible D match to TRBD2 (6 bases). CDR1 and CDR2 (germline): LNHDA, SQIVND (reference sequence). Trimming took off 5 bases at V and 0 bases at J, with 14 bases between the two ends. The CDR3 loop spans 16 amino acids. CDR3 sequence (DNA): TGTGCCAGTAGTCCTCGGGACTTCGTAGCCAAAAACATTCAGTACTTC. This encodes CASSPRDFVAKNIQYF.

This clone was observed once. V and J are TRBV5-4 and TRBJ1-3, with no clear D. Germline V gives CDR1 SGHNT, CDR2 YYREEE (reference sequence). The germline V and J ends were trimmed by 4 bases and 0 bases, with 8 bases remaining between them. The length of the CDR3 is 14 residues. The CDR3 region has the DNA TGTGCCAGCAGCGTTGAAAGCTCTGGAAACACCATATATTTT. It yields the protein CASSVESSGNTIYF.

A single count supports this clone. V gene TRBV5-1 combines with J gene TRBJ2-5; TRBD2 is a possible D gene (6 bases). The CDR3 length is 13 residues. CDR1 is SGHRS, CDR2 YFSETQ, per germline. V dropped 5 bases and J dropped 5 bases, with 13 bases sitting between them. CDR3 DNA: TGCGCCAGCAGTCCCTCGGGGGTTGAGACCCAGTACTTC. Translation: CASSPSGVETQYF.

The genes are TRBV28 and TRBJ2-2, with D maybe TRBD2 (7 bases). Trimming cost V 7 bases and J 7 bases, with 16 bases left between them. The germline V gene has CDR1 MDHEN and CDR2 SYDVKM. The CDR3 is 14 residues long. The CDR3 nucleotides read TGTGCCAGCAAGAGGGGGAGGGCCGGCGGGGAGCTGTTTTTT. It is translated as CASKRGRAGGELFF.

V is TRBV4-3 and J is TRBJ1-4; perhaps TRBD1 as D (5 bases). V lost 0 bases to trimming and J lost 0 bases, with 5 bases between them. Germline V CDR1 and CDR2: LGHNA, YSLEER. The CDR3 runs to 15 residues. Here the CDR3 DNA reads TGCGCCAGCAGCCAAGAAGGGGCAACTAATGAAAAACTGTTTTTT. Residues: CASSQEGATNEKLFF.

This sequence joins TRBV27 and TRBJ2-3; no clear D gene. The CDR3 is made up of 16 amino acids. Germline V gives CDR1 MNHEY, CDR2 SMNVEV (reference sequence). V was cut by 2 bases and J by 1 base, with 13 bases left in between. The DNA for the CDR3 is TGTGCCAGCAGTTTAGTACGCTCCGCGGGCACAGATACGCAGTATTTT. Translation: CASSLVRSAGTDTQYF.

The chain is built from TRBV6-4 and TRBJ2-1; TRBD1 agrees at 10 bases. CDR1 is MRHNA, CDR2 SNTAGT, per germline. The CDR3 has 15 amino acids. The V and J ends lost 3 bases and 4 bases, in that order; junction bases with no gene match: 3. This CDR3 is CASSDGTGDYNEQFF. The DNA for the CDR3 is TGTGCCAGCAGTGATGGGACAGGGGATTACAATGAGCAGTTCTTC.

The rearrangement joins TRBV28 to TRBJ1-2, with D possibly being TRBD1 (5 bases). In germline, CDR1 is MDHEN, CDR2 SYDVKM. CDR3 length: 13 residues. V was shortened by 2 bases and J by 6 bases, with 10 bases between the two germline ends. The CDR3 region is CASSLTRADGYTF. CDR3 nucleotide sequence: TGTGCCAGCAGTTTAACCAGGGCGGATGGCTACACCTTC.

The rearrangement uses TRBV7-9 and TRBJ1-4; 9 bases line up with TRBD1. V shed 2 bases and J 7 bases; nucleotides not matched to a gene: 5. CDR1 is SEHNR and CDR2 is FQNEAQ in the germline V gene (reference sequence). The CDR3 runs to 15 residues. As DNA, the CDR3 is TGTGCCAGCAGCTTAACAGGGGGCGCGCCTGAAAAACTGTTTTTT. This translates into CASSLTGGAPEKLFF.

This clone was recorded only once. The V call is TRBV6-5, the J call TRBJ1-4; TRBD1 is a possible D gene (5 bases). Per germline, CDR1 MNHEY and CDR2 SVGAGI. Trimming pared 6 bases from V and 5 bases from J, leaving 13 bases between. There are 14 residues in the CDR3. The CDR3 region has the DNA TGTGCCAGCAGCGTCAGGGTTACGAATGAAAAACTGTTTTTT. Encoded protein: CASSVRVTNEKLFF.

The J gene is TRBJ2-7, the V gene TRBV6-5, with 8 nucleotides matching TRBD2. The J segment lost 5 bases and the V segment lost 8 bases, leaving 11 bases of the junction unmatched. The germline CDR1 and CDR2 sequences are MNHEY and SVGAGI. This CDR3 has 14 amino acids. The CDR3 DNA follows: TGTGCCAGCGCGGTAGCGGGAAAACGGAACGAGCAGTACTTC. Amino acid sequence: CASAVAGKRNEQYF.

CDR3: CASSAPLGGEQFF. Here the CDR3 DNA reads TGTGCCAGCAGCGCACCCTTGGGTGGTGAGCAGTTCTTC. This chain links TRBV7-6 with TRBJ2-1, with D unclear. This CDR3 spans 13 amino acids. CDR1 and CDR2 from the germline V gene are SGHVS and FNYEAQ. Trimming cost V 5 bases and J 9 bases, with 14 bases left between them.

As to this clone: At the DNA level, this CDR3 is encoded by other sequences in the same sample as well. The chain joins TRBV7-9 to TRBJ1-5; D is undetermined. The germline gives CDR1 SEHNR, CDR2 FQNEAQ (reference sequence). The CDR3 is made up of 12 amino acids. V was trimmed by 1 base and J by 4 bases, leaving 2 bases between them. CDR3 in DNA: TGTGCCAGCAGCTTAGGTAATCAGCCCCAGCATTTT. As protein: CASSLGNQPQHF. The full variable domain, its missing parts supplied by reference TRBV7-9 and TRBJ1-5, is DTGVSQNPRHKITKRGQNVTFRCDPISEHNRLYWYRQTLGQGPEFLTYFQNEAQLEKSRLLSDRFSAERPKGSFSTLEIQRTEQGDSAMYLCASSLGNQPQHFGDGTRLSIL.

The chain is built from TRBV7-2 and TRBJ1-5; a possible D gene is TRBD1 (6 bases). The germline V gene has CDR1 SGHTA and CDR2 FQGNSA. The V end was cut by 7 bases, the J end by 0 bases, with 13 bases between. The CDR3 loop spans 15 amino acids. CDR3 coding DNA: TGTGCCAGCATGCCGGGGGCAAATAGCAATCAGCCCCAGCATTTT. It yields the protein CASMPGANSNQPQHF.

The rearrangement joins TRBV6-4 to TRBJ1-5; D is ambiguous. The V gene's germline CDR1 is MRHNA and CDR2 SNTAGT. V was clipped by 8 bases and J by 0 bases, with 8 bases between them. The CDR3 extends over 13 amino acids. This CDR3 is CASSDGSNQPQHF. The CDR3 DNA sequence: TGTGCCAGCTCCGACGGTAGCAATCAGCCCCAGCATTTT.

The chain couples TRBV7-9 to TRBJ1-2, with 9 bases fitting TRBD1. CDR3 size: 14 residues. V lost 7 bases, J lost 8 bases, and 11 bases stayed unmatched. Germline V gives CDR1 SEHNR, CDR2 FQNEAQ (reference sequence). The CDR3 spells CASTLPQGARGYTF. In DNA form, the CDR3 reads TGTGCCAGCACCCTACCACAGGGGGCGAGGGGCTACACCTTC. The complete variable domain, with remaining parts taken from reference TRBV7-9 and TRBJ1-2, reads DTGVSQNPRHKITKRGQNVTFRCDPISEHNRLYWYRQTLGQGPEFLTYFQNEAQLEKSRLLSDRFSAERPKGSFSTLEIQRTEQGDSAMYLCASTLPQGARGYTFGSGTRLTVV.

The rearrangement joins TRBV5-1 to TRBJ2-3; the D is unclear. Trimming took 3 bases from V and 6 from J, leaving 5 bases between them. The CDR3 sequence is 11 residues long. Germline CDR1 SGHRS, CDR2 YFSETQ. The CDR3 loop is CASSSRDTQYF. For the CDR3, the DNA is TGCGCCAGCAGCTCCCGGGATACGCAGTATTTT.

The chain has TRBV9 and TRBJ1-6; 7 bases are a match to TRBD1. V was clipped by 3 bases and J by 5 bases; unmatched bases: 2. CDR1 is SGDLS, CDR2 YYNGEE, per germline. This CDR3 is 14 amino acids long. This CDR3 is CASSAQGDNSPLHF. In DNA form, the CDR3 reads TGTGCCAGCAGCGCTCAGGGGGATAATTCACCCCTCCACTTT.

This clone appeared a few times. The V and J genes are TRBV27 and TRBJ1-5; D gene ambiguous. From germline, CDR1 is MNHEY and CDR2 SMNVEV (reference sequence). Trimming cost V 1 base and J 9 bases, with 13 bases left between them. CDR3 length: 14 residues. As DNA, the CDR3 is TGTGCCAGCAGTTTATATGGGATGCAAGGGCCCCAGCATTTT. This translates into CASSLYGMQGPQHF.

The chain uses TRBV5-6 and TRBJ1-1; the match to TRBD1 covers 7 bases. V lost 4 bases to trimming and J lost 1 base; unmatched junction nucleotides: 4. CDR1 and CDR2 from the germline V gene are SGHDT and YYEEEE. The CDR3 extends over 14 amino acids. CDR3 sequence: CASSPGQENTEAFF. The CDR3 DNA reads TGTGCCAGCAGCCCCGGACAGGAGAACACTGAAGCTTTCTTT.

The chain carries TRBV4-3 and TRBJ2-3; 8 nucleotides agree with TRBD1. Germline V gene lookup returns CDR1 LGHNA and CDR2 YSLEER. Trimming cost V 2 bases and J 5 bases; bases outside gene matches: 6. CDR3 size: 15 residues. For the CDR3, the DNA is TGCGCCAGCAGCCAACAAGTCACAGGGGGAGATACGCAGTATTTT. Amino acid sequence: CASSQQVTGGDTQYF.

The chain couples TRBV9 to TRBJ2-1; 8 bases match TRBD2. Per germline, CDR1 SGDLS and CDR2 YYNGEE. The CDR3 covers 16 residues. The ends lost 0 bases at V and 0 bases at J; junction bases unmatched: 2. The CDR3 DNA reads as TGTGCCAGCAGCGTAGTAGCGGGGACCTCCTACAATGAGCAGTTCTTC. Translated: CASSVVAGTSYNEQFF.

The V gene is TRBV19, the J gene TRBJ1-1; D ambiguous. Germline-derived CDR1 and CDR2 are LNHDA and SQIVND (reference sequence). The CDR3 spans 11 residues. Trimming pared 2 bases from V and 11 bases from J, leaving 9 bases between. CDR3 sequence: CASSISGSAFF. The CDR3 nucleotides read TGTGCCAGTAGTATAAGCGGTTCCGCTTTCTTT.